One and the same sample provided the 8 T cell receptor beta chains below, sequenced in a study of T cells in Graves' hyperthyroidism and ophthalmopathy. TCR beta CDR3 regions were amplified from RNA transcripts. HTBI primers were employed in a first-round RT-PCR of the TCR CDR3. TCRdb ran MiXCR on the multiplex PCR reads and lists one entry per CDR3 protein. The data contain 400,000 or so distinct CDR3 sequences, about an eighth of them seen just once; the ten biggest clones take up around 28%. The sample taken for sequencing was blood. All receptors derive from a man aged 45 to 65 with Graves' ophthalmopathy.

This clonotype was seen many times. The chain combines TRBV30 with TRBJ2-7; TRBD2 matches 9 bases. The trim removed 5 bases at V and 7 bases at J, leaving 18 bases unmatched. CDR1 is GTSNPN, CDR2 SVGIG, per germline (reference sequence). This CDR3 is built from 16 residues. The CDR3 loop is CAWDTSRGLAGSEQYF. The CDR3 DNA reads TGTGCCTGGGACACTAGCAGGGGACTAGCAGGTTCAGAGCAGTACTTC.

This clonotype was counted ten times or more. The V call is TRBV3-1, the J call TRBJ2-7, with 13 bases matching TRBD2. The junction had 10 bases not matched to a gene; V was cut back by 2 bases and J by 3 bases. The CDR3 length is 18 residues. Germline CDR1 and CDR2: LGHDT and YNNKEL (reference sequence). CDR3 sequence: CASSQRITGLAGYYEQYF. The CDR3 region has the DNA TGTGCCAGCAGCCAACGGATAACGGGACTAGCGGGATACTACGAGCAGTACTTC.

This clonotype was seen a few times. This chain joins TRBV19 and TRBJ2-5, with TRBD2 matching 8 bases. There are 16 residues in the CDR3. J gave up 1 base and V 2 bases, and 6 bases lay outside the gene matches. Germline CDR1 is LNHDA and CDR2 is SQIVND (reference sequence). CDR3 sequence reads: CASSIHLTSGQETQYF. The CDR3 region has the DNA TGTGCCAGTAGTATACACCTCACTAGCGGCCAAGAGACCCAGTACTTC.

The table lists this clonotype with many counts. The gene calls are TRBV12-3 or TRBV12-4 and TRBJ1-1, with D unclear. Trimming removed 4 bases at V and 2 bases at J, with 11 bases between. The CDR3 contains 14 residues. The CDR3 DNA is TGTGCCAGCAGTTCTGGTGGCAAAAACACTGAAGCTTTCTTT. The encoded protein is CASSSGGKNTEAFF.

The chain couples TRBV6-1 to TRBJ2-4; D is uncertain. Trimming stripped 5 bases from V and 5 bases from J, with 4 bases between. The CDR3 spans 11 residues. The V gene's germline CDR1 is MNHNS and CDR2 SASEGT. The CDR3 spells CASSTENIQYF. The CDR3 DNA reads as TGTGCCAGCAGTACGGAAAACATTCAGTACTTC.

The V and J genes are TRBV29-1 and TRBJ2-3; D perhaps matches TRBD1 (6 bases). This CDR3 spans 16 amino acids. Deletions cut 4 bases from V and 1 base from J, with 18 bases between. The germline V gene has CDR1 SQVTM and CDR2 ANQGSEA. CDR3 bases: TGCAGCGTTGTGCATGAGAGGGGGTATGGCACAGATACGCAGTATTTT. Translation: CSVVHERGYGTDTQYF.

This clonotype was found many times. This chain joins TRBV28 and TRBJ2-3, with D perhaps matching TRBD1 or TRBD2 (5 bases each). The CDR3 totals 15 residues. V lost 1 base and J 3 bases, leaving 11 bases between the germline ends. Per the germline V gene, CDR1 is MDHEN and CDR2 is SYDVKM. CDR3 DNA: TGTGCCAGCAGTTTATCCGGGACCCTGACAGATACGCAGTATTTT. It encodes CASSLSGTLTDTQYF. Supplemented by reference TRBV28 and TRBJ2-3, the full variable domain reads DVKVTQSSRYLVKRTGEKVFLECVQDMDHENMFWYRQDPGLGLRLIYFSYDVKMKEKGDIPEGYSVSREKKERFSLILESASTNQTSMYLCASSLSGTLTDTQYFGPGTRLTVL.

The table lists this clonotype with many counts. This chain joins TRBV29-1 and TRBJ2-3; 7 bases are a match to TRBD1. From germline, CDR1 is SQVTM and CDR2 ANQGSEA. With V trimmed by 8 bases and J by 5 bases, 7 bases remained unmatched. The CDR3 covers 12 residues. The CDR3 nucleotides read TGCAGCACAAGTAGGGGGCGAGATACGCAGTATTTT. Translating gives CSTSRGRDTQYF.